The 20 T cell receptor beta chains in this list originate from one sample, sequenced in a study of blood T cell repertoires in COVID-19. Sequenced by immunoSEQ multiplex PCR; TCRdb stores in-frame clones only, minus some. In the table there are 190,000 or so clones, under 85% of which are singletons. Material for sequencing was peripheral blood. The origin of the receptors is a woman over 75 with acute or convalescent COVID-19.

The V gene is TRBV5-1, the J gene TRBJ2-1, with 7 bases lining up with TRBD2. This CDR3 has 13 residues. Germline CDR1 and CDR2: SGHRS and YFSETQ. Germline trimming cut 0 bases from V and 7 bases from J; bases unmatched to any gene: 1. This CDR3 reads CASSLAGGNEQFF. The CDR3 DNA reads TGCGCCAGCAGCTTGGCCGGGGGGAATGAGCAGTTCTTC.

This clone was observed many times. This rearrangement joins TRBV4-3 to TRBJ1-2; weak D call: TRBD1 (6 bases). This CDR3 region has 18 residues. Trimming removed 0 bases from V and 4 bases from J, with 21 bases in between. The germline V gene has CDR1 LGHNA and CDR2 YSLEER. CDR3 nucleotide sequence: TGCGCCAGCAGCCAAGAAGTAGGGTCAACAGGGAGCGGCTATGGCTACACCTTC. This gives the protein CASSQEVGSTGSGYGYTF.

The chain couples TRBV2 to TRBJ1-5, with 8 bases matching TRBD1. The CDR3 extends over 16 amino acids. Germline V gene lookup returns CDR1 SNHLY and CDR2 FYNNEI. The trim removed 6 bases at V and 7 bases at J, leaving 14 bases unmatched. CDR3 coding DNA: TGTGCCAGCAGCGGGACAGGAATATCCTTCGGGCAGCCCCAGCATTTT. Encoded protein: CASSGTGISFGQPQHF.

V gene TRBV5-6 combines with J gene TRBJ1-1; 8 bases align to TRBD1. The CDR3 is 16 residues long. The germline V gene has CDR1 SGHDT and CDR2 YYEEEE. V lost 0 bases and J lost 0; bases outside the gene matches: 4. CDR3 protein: CASSLGRGLMNTEAFF. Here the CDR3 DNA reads TGTGCCAGCAGCTTGGGCAGGGGGCTCATGAACACTGAAGCTTTCTTT. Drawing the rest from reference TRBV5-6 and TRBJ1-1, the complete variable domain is DAGVTQSPTHLIKTRGQQVTLRCSPKSGHDTVSWYQQALGQGPQFIFQYYEEEERQRGNFPDRFSGHQFPNYSSELNVNALLLGDSALYLCASSLGRGLMNTEAFFGQGTRLTVV.

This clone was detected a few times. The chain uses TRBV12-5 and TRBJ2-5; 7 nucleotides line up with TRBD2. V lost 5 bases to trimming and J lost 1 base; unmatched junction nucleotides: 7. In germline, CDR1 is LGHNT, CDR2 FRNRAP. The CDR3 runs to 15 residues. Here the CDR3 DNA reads TGTGCTAGTGGTCCCGGACTAGTGTCCCAAGAGACCCAGTACTTC. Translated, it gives CASGPGLVSQETQYF.

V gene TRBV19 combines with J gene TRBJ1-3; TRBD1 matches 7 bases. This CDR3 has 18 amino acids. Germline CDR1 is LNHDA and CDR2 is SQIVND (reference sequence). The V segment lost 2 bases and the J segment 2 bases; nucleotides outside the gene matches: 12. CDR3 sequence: CASSISLGQIITGNTIYF. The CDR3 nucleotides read TGTGCCAGTAGTATATCTCTGGGACAGATAATTACTGGAAACACCATATATTTT.

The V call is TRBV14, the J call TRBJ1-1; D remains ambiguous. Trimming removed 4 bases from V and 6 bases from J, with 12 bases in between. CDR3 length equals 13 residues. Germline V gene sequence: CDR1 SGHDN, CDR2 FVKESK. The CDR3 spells CASSLQLDSEAFF. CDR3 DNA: TGTGCCAGCAGCCTCCAATTGGACTCTGAAGCTTTCTTT.

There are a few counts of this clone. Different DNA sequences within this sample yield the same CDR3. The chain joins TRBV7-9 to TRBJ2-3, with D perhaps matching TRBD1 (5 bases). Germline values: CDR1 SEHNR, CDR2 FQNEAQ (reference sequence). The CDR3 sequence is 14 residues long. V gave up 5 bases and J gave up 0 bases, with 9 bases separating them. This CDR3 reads CASSLQGSTDTQYF. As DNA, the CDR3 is TGTGCCAGCAGCCTCCAGGGTAGCACAGATACGCAGTATTTT.

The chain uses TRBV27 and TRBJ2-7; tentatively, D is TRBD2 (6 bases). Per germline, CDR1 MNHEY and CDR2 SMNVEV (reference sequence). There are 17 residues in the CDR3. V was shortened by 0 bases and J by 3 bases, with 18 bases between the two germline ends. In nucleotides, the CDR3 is TGTGCCAGCAGTTTATCGGGTGCCGGCGGGGATCGCTACGAGCAGTACTTC. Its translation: CASSLSGAGGDRYEQYF.

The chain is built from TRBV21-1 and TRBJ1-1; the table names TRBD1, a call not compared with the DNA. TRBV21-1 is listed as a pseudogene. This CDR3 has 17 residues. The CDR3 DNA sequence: TGTGCCAGCAGCAAAGCGGGGACAGGGGGAATGAACACTGAAGCTTTCTTT. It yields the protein CASSKAGTGGMNTEAFF.

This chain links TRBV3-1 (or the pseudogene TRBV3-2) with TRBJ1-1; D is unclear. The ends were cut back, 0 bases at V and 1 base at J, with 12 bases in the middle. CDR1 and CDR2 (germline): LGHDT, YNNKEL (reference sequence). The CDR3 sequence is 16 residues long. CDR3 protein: CASSQDLGRPNTEAFF. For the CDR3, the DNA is TGTGCCAGCAGCCAAGATCTTGGCAGGCCGAACACTGAAGCTTTCTTT.

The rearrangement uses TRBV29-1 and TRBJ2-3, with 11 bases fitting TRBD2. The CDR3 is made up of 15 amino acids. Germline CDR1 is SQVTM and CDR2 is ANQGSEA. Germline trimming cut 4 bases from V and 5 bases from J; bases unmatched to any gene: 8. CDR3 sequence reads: CSVAAGLAGIDTQYF. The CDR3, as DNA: TGCAGCGTTGCCGCTGGACTAGCGGGCATAGATACGCAGTATTTT.

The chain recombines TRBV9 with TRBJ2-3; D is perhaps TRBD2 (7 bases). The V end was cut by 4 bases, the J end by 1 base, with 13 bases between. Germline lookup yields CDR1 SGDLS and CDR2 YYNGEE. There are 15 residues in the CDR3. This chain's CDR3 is CASSPRGAGTDTQYF. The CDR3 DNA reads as TGTGCCAGCAGCCCCCGGGGGGCGGGCACAGATACGCAGTATTTT.

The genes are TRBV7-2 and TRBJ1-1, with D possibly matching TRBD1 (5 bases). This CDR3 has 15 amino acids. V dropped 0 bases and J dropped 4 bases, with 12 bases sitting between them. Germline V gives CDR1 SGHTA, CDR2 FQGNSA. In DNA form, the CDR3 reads TGTGCCAGCAGCTTAGCTCAGGGTTCGGGCACTGAAGCTTTCTTT. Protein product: CASSLAQGSGTEAFF.

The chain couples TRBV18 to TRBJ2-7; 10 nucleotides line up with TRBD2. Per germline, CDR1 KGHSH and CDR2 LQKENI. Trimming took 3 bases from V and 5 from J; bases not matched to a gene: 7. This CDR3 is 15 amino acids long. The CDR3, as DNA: TGTGCCAGCTCACCTGCGGGACTAGCGAGGAACGAGCAGTACTTC. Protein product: CASSPAGLARNEQYF.

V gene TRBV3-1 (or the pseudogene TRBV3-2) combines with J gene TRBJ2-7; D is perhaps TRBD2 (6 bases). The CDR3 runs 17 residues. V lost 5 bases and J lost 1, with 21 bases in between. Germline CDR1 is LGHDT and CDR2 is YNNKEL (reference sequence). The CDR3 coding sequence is TGTGCCAGCAGCAAGGCGGGGCAGGGAAGTTGGTCCTACGAGCAGTACTTC. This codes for CASSKAGQGSWSYEQYF.

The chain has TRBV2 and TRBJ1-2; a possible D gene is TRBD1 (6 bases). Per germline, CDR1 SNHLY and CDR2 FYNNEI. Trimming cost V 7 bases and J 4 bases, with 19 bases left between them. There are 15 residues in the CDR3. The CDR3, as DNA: TGTGCCAGCACCTTAGACAGGCCGGTCTCCTATGGCTACACCTTC. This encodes CASTLDRPVSYGYTF.

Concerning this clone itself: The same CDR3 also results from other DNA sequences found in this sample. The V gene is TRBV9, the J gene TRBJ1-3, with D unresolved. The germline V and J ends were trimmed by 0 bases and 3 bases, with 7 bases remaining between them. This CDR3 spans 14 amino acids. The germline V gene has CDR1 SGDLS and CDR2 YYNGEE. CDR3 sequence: CASSVGAFGNTIYF. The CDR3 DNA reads TGTGCCAGCAGCGTAGGAGCTTTTGGAAACACCATATATTTT.

The CDR3 is CASSQGLAGKETQYF. The DNA for the CDR3 is TGCGCCAGCAGCCAGGGACTAGCGGGTAAAGAGACCCAGTACTTC. The J gene is TRBJ2-5, the V gene TRBV5-1; 12 bases line up with TRBD2. Germline loops: CDR1 SGHRS, CDR2 YFSETQ. Unmatched junction bases numbered 4, after V lost 4 bases and J lost 3 bases. CDR3 length equals 15 residues.

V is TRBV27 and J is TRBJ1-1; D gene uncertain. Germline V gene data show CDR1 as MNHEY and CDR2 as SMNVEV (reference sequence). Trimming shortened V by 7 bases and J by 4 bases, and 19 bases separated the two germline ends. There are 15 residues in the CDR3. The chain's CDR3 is CASIPVGSGSTEAFF. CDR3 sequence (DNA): TGTGCCAGCATCCCTGTGGGCTCTGGGAGCACTGAAGCTTTCTTT.